The clone carrying this TCR beta chain has ten or more counts. Antigen unknown. The repertoire was sequenced with immunoSEQ multiplex PCR; TCRdb's copy has only in-frame clones and lacks some. The data show 17,000 or so clones, with none appearing a single time. This sample stems from a study of T cells after posttransplantation cyclophosphamide. The study's findings and limits: Recipient CMV seropositivity and CMV reactivation strongly tracked TRB clonality. Later post-transplant blood repertoires were often dominated by donor CD8+ memory clones.

A marrow graft followed busulfan-fludarabine conditioning, with cyclophosphamide on days +3 and +4. The material sequenced was PBMCs, taken after allogeneic stem cell transplant with posttransplant cyclophosphamide. The clonotype comes from a female patient in her thirties or forties who received an allogeneic stem cell transplant from a related donor, was CMV-positive, and had no GVHD. Certain T cells may be donor cells from the graft.

This chain's CDR3 is CASSLPLNEQFF. CDR3 DNA sequence: TGTGCCAGCAGCTTACCCCTCAATGAGCAGTTCTTC. V and J are TRBV7-9 and TRBJ2-1; D remains unclear. The germline V gene encodes CDR1 SEHNR and CDR2 FQNEAQ (reference sequence). V dropped 2 bases and J dropped 6 bases, with 5 bases sitting between them. CDR3 length equals 12 residues. Using reference TRBV7-9 and TRBJ2-1 for the parts outside the CDR3, the full variable domain is DTGVSQNPRHKITKRGQNVTFRCDPISEHNRLYWYRQTLGQGPEFLTYFQNEAQLEKSRLLSDRFSAERPKGSFSTLEIQRTEQGDSAMYLCASSLPLNEQFFGPGTRLTVL.